This T cell receptor beta chain was obtained from a study of PD-1 blockade in classical Hodgkin lymphoma. Looking at the study overall: Patients were administered nivolumab (3 mg/kg intravenously) every 2 weeks.

Study-level points and caveats: There was a significant rise in CD4+ TCR diversity by C4D1, with no such rise for CD8+. Similar baseline diversity was found in complete responders and newly diagnosed patients.

The CDR3 length is 14 residues. The germline V gene encodes CDR1 LGHNA and CDR2 YNFKEQ. The trim removed 3 bases at V and 14 bases at J, leaving 7 bases unmatched. For this clone: Its antigen is as yet unknown.

Data came from immunoSEQ multiplex PCR; TCRdb stores just in-frame clones and leaves some out. Among approximately 21,000 clones, around 70% were seen once, and the ten largest hold over 15%. Time point described: cycle 4 day 1 (C4D1), after 6 weeks of nivolumab. After autologous stem cell transplantation all patients relapsed, and prior brentuximab vedotin exposure differed between cohorts. J is TRBJ1-6 and V is TRBV4-2; TRBD1 matches at 10 bases. The sequences come from peripheral blood mononuclear cells (PBMCs), collected before the fourth cycle of nivolumab. This TCR was recovered from a human donor with classical Hodgkin lymphoma. The CDR3 nucleotides are TGTGCCAGCAGCCATCCCGGACAGGGGGGGACCCTCCACTTT. It translates to CASSHPGQGGTLHF.